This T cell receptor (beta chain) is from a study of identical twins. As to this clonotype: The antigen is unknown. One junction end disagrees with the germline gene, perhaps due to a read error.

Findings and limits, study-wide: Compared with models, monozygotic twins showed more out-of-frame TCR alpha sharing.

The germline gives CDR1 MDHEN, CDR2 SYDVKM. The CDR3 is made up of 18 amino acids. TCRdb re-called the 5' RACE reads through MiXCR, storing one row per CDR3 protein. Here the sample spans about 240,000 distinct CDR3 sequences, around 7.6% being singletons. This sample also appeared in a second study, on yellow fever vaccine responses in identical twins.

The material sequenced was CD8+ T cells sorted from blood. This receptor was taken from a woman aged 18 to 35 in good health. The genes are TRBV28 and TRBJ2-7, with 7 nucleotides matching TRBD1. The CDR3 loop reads CASSLLRLGTDRSNEQYF. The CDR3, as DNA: TGTGCCAGCAGCTTATTACGACTCGGGACAGACCGTTCCAACGAGCAGTACTTC.